This T cell receptor (beta chain) was identified in a study of CD8 T cells in ankylosing spondylitis. This clonotype was found a few times. Its antigen is not known. The study's findings and limits: Typical of ankylosing spondylitis blood, it appeared, was a TCR beta motif of fewer than 10 highly homologous variants.

Researchers built TCR beta libraries using quantitative 5'-RACE with molecular barcodes. Via MiXCR, TCRdb re-called the 5' RACE reads, giving one row per CDR3 protein. The sample contains 300,000 to 400,000 distinct CDR3 sequences, approximately 20% of which appear only once. Trimming cost V 7 bases and J 8 bases; bases outside gene matches: 14. This CDR3 spans 15 amino acids. Per the germline V gene, CDR1 is SGHRS and CDR2 is YFSETQ. This sequence originates from a male donor with ankylosing spondylitis. Sequenced material: blood, either unsorted or a sorted T cell fraction (not recorded which). The V and J genes are TRBV5-1 and TRBJ2-1; TRBD2 matches at 8 bases. DNA for the CDR3: TGCGCCAGCCGTTTTAGCGGGGCGAGCTTGGATGAGCAGTTCTTC. Translating it yields CASRFSGASLDEQFF.